Detailed here is one T cell receptor beta chain. As to time point: peripheral blood 6 weeks after treatment start. Per-patient samples, pretreatment and on-treatment, numbered 1 to 8. The CDR3 consists of 12 residues. In germline, CDR1 is LNHDA, CDR2 SQIVND (reference sequence). The V end lost 6 bases, the J end lost 2 bases, and 7 bases lay between the germline ends. This specimen belongs to a study of PD-L1 blockade in urothelial cancer. Study at large: Blood was tested 3 weeks (second dose) and 6 weeks into treatment.

Synthetic TCR analog templates were added to each PCR reaction. The protocol was immunoSEQ multiplex PCR, while the TCRdb copy is restricted to in-frame clones and leaves out a portion. The profile shows around 87,000 clones, roughly 85% of them singletons. V usage is TRBV19 and J usage is TRBJ1-1; D is possibly TRBD1 (5 bases). The receptor's source is a man in his 70s with urothelial cancer. The sample consisted of PBMCs, taken around atezolizumab (anti-PD-L1) treatment. The CDR3 loop is CASSRVNTEAFF. In DNA form, the CDR3 reads TGTGCCAGTAGCAGGGTCAACACTGAAGCTTTCTTT.